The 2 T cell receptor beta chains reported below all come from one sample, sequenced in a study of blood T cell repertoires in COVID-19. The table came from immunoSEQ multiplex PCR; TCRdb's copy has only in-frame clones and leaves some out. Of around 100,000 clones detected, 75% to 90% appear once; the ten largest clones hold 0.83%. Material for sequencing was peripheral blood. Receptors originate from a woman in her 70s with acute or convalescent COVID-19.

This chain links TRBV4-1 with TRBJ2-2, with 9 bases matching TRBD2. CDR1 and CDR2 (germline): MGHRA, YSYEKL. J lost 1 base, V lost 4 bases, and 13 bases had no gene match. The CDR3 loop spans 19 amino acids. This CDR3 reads CASSLLGWAGGGNTGELFF. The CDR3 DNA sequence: TGCGCCAGCAGCCTACTCGGATGGGCGGGAGGGGGGAACACCGGGGAGCTGTTTTTT.

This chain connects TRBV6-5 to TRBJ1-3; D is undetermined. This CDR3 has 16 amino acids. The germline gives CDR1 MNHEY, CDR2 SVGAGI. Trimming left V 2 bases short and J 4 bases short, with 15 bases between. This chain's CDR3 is CASSYGRMEGGNTIYF. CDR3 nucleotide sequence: TGTGCCAGCAGTTACGGGCGGATGGAGGGAGGAAACACCATATATTTT.